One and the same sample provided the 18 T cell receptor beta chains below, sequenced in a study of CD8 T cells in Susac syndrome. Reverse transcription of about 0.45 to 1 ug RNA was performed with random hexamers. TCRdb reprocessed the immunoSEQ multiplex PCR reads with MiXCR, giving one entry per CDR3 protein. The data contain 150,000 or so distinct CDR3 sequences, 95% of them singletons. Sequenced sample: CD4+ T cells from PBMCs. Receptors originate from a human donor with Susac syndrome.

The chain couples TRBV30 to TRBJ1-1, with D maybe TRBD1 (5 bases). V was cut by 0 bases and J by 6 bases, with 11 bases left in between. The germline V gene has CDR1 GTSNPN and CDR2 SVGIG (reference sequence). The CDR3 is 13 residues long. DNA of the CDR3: TGTGCCTGGAGTGTACAGGTTCGAGCTGAAGCTTTCTTT. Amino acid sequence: CAWSVQVRAEAFF. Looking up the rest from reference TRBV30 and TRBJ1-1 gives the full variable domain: SQTIHQWPATLVQPVGSPLSLECTVEGTSNPNLYWYRQAAGRGLQLLFYSVGIGQISSEVPQNLSASRPQDRQFILSSKKLLLSDSGFYLCAWSVQVRAEAFFGQGTRLTVV.

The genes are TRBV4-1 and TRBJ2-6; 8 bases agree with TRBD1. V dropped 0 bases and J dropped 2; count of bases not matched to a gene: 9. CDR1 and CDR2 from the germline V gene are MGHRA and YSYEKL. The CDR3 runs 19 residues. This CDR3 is CASSQDPDRVGPGANVLTF. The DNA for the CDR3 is TGCGCCAGCAGCCAAGATCCGGACAGGGTTGGCCCTGGGGCCAACGTCCTGACTTTC.

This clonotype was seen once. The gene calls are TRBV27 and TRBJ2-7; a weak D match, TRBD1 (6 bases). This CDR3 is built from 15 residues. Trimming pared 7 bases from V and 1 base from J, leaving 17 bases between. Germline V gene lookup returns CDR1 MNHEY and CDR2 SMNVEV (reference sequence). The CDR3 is CASKGTRGPSYEQYF. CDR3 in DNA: TGTGCCAGCAAAGGGACCAGGGGCCCTTCCTACGAGCAGTACTTC.

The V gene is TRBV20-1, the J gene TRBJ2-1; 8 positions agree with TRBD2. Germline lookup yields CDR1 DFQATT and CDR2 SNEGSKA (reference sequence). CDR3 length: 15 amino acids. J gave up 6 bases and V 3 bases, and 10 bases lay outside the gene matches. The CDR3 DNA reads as TGCAGTGCTAGCACCGGGACTAGTTCGTCCAATGAGCAGTTCTTC. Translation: CSASTGTSSSNEQFF.

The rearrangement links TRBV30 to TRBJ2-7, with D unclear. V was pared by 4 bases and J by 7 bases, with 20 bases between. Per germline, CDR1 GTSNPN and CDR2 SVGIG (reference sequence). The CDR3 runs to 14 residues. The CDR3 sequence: CAWKGIGRIAEQYF. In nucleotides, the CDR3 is TGTGCCTGGAAAGGAATCGGACGGATTGCGGAGCAGTACTTC. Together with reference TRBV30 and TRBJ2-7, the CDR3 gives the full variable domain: SQTIHQWPATLVQPVGSPLSLECTVEGTSNPNLYWYRQAAGRGLQLLFYSVGIGQISSEVPQNLSASRPQDRQFILSSKKLLLSDSGFYLCAWKGIGRIAEQYFGPGTRLTVT.

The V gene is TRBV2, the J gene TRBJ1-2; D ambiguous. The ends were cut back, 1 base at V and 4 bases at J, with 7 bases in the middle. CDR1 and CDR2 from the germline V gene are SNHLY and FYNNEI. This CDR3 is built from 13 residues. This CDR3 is CASSEGLRYGYTF. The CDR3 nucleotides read TGTGCCAGCAGTGAAGGTCTTCGCTATGGCTACACCTTC.

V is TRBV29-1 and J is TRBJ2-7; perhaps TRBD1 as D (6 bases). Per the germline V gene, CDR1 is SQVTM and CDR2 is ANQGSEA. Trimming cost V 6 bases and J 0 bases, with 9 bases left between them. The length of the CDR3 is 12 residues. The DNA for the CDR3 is TGCAGCGTCGCGGACAGCTCCTACGAGCAGTACTTC. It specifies CSVADSSYEQYF.

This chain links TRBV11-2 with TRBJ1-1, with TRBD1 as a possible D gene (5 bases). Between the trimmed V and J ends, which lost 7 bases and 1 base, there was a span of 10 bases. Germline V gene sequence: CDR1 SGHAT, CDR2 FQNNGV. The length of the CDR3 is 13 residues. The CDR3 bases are TGTGCCAGCACCATTGGGGCGAACACTGAAGCTTTCTTT. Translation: CASTIGANTEAFF.

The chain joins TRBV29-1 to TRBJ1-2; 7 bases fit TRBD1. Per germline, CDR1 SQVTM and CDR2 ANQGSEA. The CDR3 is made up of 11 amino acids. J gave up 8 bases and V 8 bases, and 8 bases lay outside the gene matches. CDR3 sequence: CSIGGAEGYTF. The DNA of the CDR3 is TGCAGCATAGGGGGCGCAGAGGGCTACACCTTC.

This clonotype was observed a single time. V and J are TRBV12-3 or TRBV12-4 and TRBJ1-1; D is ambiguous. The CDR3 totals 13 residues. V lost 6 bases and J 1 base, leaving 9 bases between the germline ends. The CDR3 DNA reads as TGTGCCAGCAGCCTACGGCAGAACACTGAAGCTTTCTTT. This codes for CASSLRQNTEAFF.

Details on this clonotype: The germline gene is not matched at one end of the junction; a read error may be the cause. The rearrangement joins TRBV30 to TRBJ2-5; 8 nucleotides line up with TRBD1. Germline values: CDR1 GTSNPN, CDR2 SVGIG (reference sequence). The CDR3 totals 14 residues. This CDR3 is CAWARTGPQEAQYF. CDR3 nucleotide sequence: TGTGCCTGGGCTCGGACAGGGCCTCAAGAGGCCCAGTACTTC.

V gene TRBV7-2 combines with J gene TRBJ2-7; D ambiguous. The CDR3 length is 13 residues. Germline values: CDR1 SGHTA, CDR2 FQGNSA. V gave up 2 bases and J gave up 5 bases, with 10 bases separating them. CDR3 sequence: CASSLLVTHEQYF. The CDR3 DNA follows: TGTGCCAGCAGCTTACTAGTTACCCACGAGCAGTACTTC. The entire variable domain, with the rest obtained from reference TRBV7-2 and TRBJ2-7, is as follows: GAGVSQSPSNKVTEKGKDVELRCDPISGHTALYWYRQSLGQGLEFLIYFQGNSAPDKSGLPSDRFSAERTGGSVSTLTIQRTQQEDSAVYLCASSLLVTHEQYFGPGTRLTVT.

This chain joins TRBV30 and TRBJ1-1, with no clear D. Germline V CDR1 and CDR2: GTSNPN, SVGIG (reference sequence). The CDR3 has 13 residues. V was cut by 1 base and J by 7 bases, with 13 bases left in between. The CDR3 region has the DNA TGTGCCTGGAGTGCTGATCGGGGTTTTGAAGCTTTCTTT. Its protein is CAWSADRGFEAFF.

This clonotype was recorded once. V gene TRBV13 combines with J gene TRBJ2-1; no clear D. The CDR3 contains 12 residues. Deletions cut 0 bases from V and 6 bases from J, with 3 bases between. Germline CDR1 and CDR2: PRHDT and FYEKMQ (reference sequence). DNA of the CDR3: TGTGCCAGCAGCTTAGGCGTCAATGAGCAGTTCTTC. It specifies CASSLGVNEQFF.

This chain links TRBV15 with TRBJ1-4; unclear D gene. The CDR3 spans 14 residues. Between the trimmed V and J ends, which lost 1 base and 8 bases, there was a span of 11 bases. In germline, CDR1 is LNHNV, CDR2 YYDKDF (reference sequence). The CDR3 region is CATSRGLEKEKLFF. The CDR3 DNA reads TGTGCCACCAGCAGAGGCCTTGAGAAGGAAAAACTGTTTTTT.

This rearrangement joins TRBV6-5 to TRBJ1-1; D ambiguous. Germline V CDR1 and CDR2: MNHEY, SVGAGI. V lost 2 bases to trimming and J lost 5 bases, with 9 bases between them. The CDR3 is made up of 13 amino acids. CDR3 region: CASSYGVVTEAFF. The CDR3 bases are TGTGCCAGCAGTTACGGGGTGGTGACTGAAGCTTTCTTT.

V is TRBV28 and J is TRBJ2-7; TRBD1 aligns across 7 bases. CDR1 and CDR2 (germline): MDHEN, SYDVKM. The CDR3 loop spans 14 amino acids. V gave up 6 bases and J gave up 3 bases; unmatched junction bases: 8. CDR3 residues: CASSPPDRVYEQYF. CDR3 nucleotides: TGTGCCAGCAGCCCCCCCGACAGGGTCTACGAGCAGTACTTC.

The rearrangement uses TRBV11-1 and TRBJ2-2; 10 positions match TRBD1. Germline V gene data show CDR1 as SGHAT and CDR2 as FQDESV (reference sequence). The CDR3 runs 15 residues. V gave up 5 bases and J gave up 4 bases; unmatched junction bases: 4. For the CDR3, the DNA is TGTGCCAGCAGCGACAGGGGGCTGGGCACCGGGGAGCTGTTTTTT. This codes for CASSDRGLGTGELFF.